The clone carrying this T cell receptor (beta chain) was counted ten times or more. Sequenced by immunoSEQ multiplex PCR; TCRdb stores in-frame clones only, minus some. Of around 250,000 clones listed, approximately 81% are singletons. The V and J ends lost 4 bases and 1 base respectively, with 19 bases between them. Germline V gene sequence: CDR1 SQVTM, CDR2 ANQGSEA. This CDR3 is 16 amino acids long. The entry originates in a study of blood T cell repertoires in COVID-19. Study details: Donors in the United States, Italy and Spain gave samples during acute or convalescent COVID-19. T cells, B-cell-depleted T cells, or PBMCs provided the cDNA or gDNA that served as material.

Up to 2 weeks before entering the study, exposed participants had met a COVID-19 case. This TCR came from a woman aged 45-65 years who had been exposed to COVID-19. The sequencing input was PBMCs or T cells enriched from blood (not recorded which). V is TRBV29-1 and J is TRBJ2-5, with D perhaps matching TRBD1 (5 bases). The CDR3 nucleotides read TGCAGCGTTGTATTGATTCTTGGACAACTCCAAGAGACCCAGTACTTC. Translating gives CSVVLILGQLQETQYF.